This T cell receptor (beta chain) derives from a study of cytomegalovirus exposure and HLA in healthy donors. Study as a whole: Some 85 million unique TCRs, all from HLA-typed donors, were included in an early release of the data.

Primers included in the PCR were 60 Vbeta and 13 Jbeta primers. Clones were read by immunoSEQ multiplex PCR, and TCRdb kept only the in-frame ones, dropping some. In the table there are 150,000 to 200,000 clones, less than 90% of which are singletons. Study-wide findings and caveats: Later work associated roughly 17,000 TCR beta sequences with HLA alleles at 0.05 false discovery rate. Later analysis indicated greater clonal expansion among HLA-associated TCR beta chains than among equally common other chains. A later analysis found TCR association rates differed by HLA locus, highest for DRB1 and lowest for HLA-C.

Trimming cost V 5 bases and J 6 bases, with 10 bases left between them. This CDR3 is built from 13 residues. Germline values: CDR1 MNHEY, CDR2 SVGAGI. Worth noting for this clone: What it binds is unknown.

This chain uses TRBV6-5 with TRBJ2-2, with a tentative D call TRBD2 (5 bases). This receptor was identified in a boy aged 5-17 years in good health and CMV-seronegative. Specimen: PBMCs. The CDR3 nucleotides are TGTGCCAGCAGTCCCTGGGAGCCCGGGGAGCTGTTTTTT. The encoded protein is CASSPWEPGELFF.